This T cell receptor beta chain was documented in a study of OX40 agonist ivuxolimab in advanced cancers. Generated by immunoSEQ multiplex PCR, the TCRdb table keeps only in-frame clones and is missing some. The table records 60,000 to 75,000 clones, 87% of them present only once. This clone has a handful of counts. Germline CDR1 is SNHLY and CDR2 is FYNNEI. V lost 7 bases, J lost 3 bases, and 6 bases lay in between. This CDR3 has 11 residues. The chain combines TRBV2 with TRBJ1-1, with D uncertain. The TCR comes from an adult with an advanced solid tumor such as melanoma, head and neck, liver or kidney cancer. This material consisted of CD4+ or CD8+ T cells sorted from blood, taken in a trial of the OX40 agonist ivuxolimab. The CDR3 protein is CASIPYTEAFF. CDR3 coding DNA: TGTGCCAGCATTCCCTACACTGAAGCTTTCTTT.